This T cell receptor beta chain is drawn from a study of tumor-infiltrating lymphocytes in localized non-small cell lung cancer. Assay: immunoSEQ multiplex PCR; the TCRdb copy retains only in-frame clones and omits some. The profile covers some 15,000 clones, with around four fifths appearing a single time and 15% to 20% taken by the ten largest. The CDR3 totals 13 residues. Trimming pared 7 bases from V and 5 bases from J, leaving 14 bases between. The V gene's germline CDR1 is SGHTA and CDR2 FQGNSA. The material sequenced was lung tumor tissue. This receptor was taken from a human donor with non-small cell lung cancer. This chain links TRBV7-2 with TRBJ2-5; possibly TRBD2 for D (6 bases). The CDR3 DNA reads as TGTGCCAGCACTCCCCCGGCGGGGGAGACCCAGTACTTC. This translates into CASTPPAGETQYF.